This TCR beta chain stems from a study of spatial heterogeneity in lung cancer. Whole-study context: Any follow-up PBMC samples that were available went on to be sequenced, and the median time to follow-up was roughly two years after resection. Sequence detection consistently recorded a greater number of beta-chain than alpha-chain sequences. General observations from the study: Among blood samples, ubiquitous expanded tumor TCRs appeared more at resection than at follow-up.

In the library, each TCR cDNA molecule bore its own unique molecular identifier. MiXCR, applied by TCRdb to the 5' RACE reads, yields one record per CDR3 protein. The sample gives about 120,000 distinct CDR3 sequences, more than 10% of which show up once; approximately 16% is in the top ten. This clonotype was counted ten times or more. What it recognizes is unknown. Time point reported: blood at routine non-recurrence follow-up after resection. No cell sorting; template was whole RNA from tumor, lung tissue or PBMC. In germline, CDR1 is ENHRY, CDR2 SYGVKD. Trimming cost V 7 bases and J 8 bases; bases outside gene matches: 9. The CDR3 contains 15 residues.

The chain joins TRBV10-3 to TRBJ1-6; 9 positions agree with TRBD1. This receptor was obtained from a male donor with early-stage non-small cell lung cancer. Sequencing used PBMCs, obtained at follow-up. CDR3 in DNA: TGTGCCATCACGAGGGACAGGGAGGCCTATTCACCCCTCCACTTT. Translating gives CAITRDREAYSPLHF.